This is a list of T cell receptor beta chains from one sample in a study of blood T cells in healthy people across ages. In TCRdb, the 5' RACE reads were re-called with MiXCR into one record per CDR3 protein. Of approximately 1.5 million distinct CDR3 sequences detected, approximately 42% appear once; the ten largest clones hold 4%. The sequenced sample was blood. The receptors here all came from a woman aged 18-29 years in good health. Both conserved end residues are part of each CDR3. The D gene is left open where the match is weak. Expanded clones are given a class, and other clones once, few, many or no size at all.

-	few	TRBV4-1	TRBJ1-6	TGCGCCAGCAGCCAAAAAACAGGGCTTGTCTCACCCCTCCACTTT	CASSQKTGLVSPLHF
-	few	TRBV20-1	TRBJ2-5	TGCAGTGCTAATGTGGCGGAGACCCAGTACTTC	CSANVAETQYF
TRBD1	few	TRBV12-3/TRBV12-4	TRBJ1-5	TGTGCCAGCACCCCCGGGACAGGGAACAATCAGCCCCAGCATTTT	CASTPGTGNNQPQHF
-	few	TRBV20-1	TRBJ2-5	TGCAGTGCTAGAGATTCTTCGGGGCGGGCACAAGAGACCCAGTACTTC	CSARDSSGRAQETQYF
TRBD1	-	TRBV6-5	TRBJ1-2	TGTGCCAGCAGTTATTTAGCAGGGGGCGAACGTGGCTACACCTTC	CASSYLAGGERGYTF
-	-	TRBV6-5	TRBJ2-5	TGTGCCAGCAGTTACGGCGGGGGAGGGGGAGCGGAAAAAGAGACCCAGTACTTC	CASSYGGGGGAEKETQYF
-	few	TRBV24-1	TRBJ2-1	TGTGCCACCAGTGATTTTTTAGGGAGCTCCTACAATGAGCAGTTCTTC	CATSDFLGSSYNEQFF
-	few	TRBV20-1	TRBJ2-7	TGCAGTGCCAAGCGGCAGGTTGACTACGAGCAGTACTTC	CSAKRQVDYEQYF
-	-	TRBV7-9	TRBJ1-2	TGTGCCAGCAGCTTTGGGGATTCTAACTATGGCTGCACCTTC	CASSFGDSNYGCTF
-	-	TRBV27	TRBJ2-7	TGTGCCAGCAGGTACAGGGGACTGAATGAGCAGTACTTC	CASRYRGLNEQYF
-	once	TRBV3-1	TRBJ1-2	TGTGCCAGCAGCCAGTCACCGGACGGTCGAGGCCACAACTTC	CASSQSPDGRGHNF
-	few	TRBV25-1	TRBJ2-1	TGTGCCAGCAGTGAACCGGGACTCGGGGAGAATGAGCAGTTCTTC	CASSEPGLGENEQFF
TRBD2	-	TRBV27	TRBJ2-1	TGTGCCAGCAGTTTATTTAGCGGGGGGGCCTCCTACAATGAGCAGTTCTTC	CASSLFSGGASYNEQFF
-	few	TRBV27	TRBJ1-2	TGTGCCAGCAGTACCCTCCGGATTGGGGGTCTTCTCCCTGATAACTATGGCTACACCTTC	CASSTLRIGGLLPDNYGYTF
TRBD1	few	TRBV12-3/TRBV12-4	TRBJ1-6	TGTGCCAGCAGTTCGACAGGGGGTGTTAATTCGCCCCTCCACTTT	CASSSTGGVNSPLHF
-	few	TRBV13	TRBJ2-6	TGTGCCAGCAGCCTACATGGGGATCGATCTGGGGCCAACGTCCTGACTTTC	CASSLHGDRSGANVLTF